The clone carrying this T cell receptor beta chain was counted a single time. The antigen is undetermined. The sample is drawn from a study of shared clonotypes between healthy human individuals. Division of CD4+ cells produced a CD45RA+ naive subset and a CD45RA-negative memory subset. Study results and limitations: Generation probabilities were higher for clonotypes shared across all four sorted-subset donors than for unshared ones. Larger richness was generally estimated for naive than memory subsets.

Libraries were prepared by immunoSEQ multiplex PCR; TCRdb keeps only in-frame clonotypes and omits some of them. The data show about 680,000 clones, around 73% seen once. The V end was cut by 2 bases, the J end by 6 bases, with 14 bases between. The CDR3 length is 15 residues. Germline loops: CDR1 MNHNS, CDR2 SASEGT. The sample comprised memory CD4+ T cells sorted from blood. Documented subset: CD45RA-negative fraction. This TCR derives from a woman aged 25 to 39 in good health. This chain joins TRBV6-1 and TRBJ1-5; weak D call: TRBD1 (6 bases). CDR3 nucleotide sequence: TGTGCCAGCAGTGAATCGAAGGGGGGAGGTCAGCCCCAGCATTTT. This encodes CASSESKGGGQPQHF.